The 17 T cell receptor beta chains presented below share a single source sample, sequenced in a study of T cell changes during pregnancy in multiple sclerosis. Profiling relied on immunoSEQ multiplex PCR, and the TCRdb table lists in-frame clones only, not all of them. The data contain approximately 40,000 clones, over 90% of them singletons. The specimen comprised CD4+ T cells from peripheral blood mononuclear cells, sampled after pregnancy. Receptors were obtained from a female donor in good health, enrolled as a control in a pregnancy study.

This chain links TRBV29-1 with TRBJ2-5; 12 bases are shared with TRBD2. With 6 bases clipped from V and 4 bases from J, the junction kept 9 bases outside the gene matches. Germline V gene data show CDR1 as SQVTM and CDR2 as ANQGSEA. The CDR3 totals 15 residues. CDR3 DNA: TGCAGCGTCGACGGTCTAGCGGGGGGGGGAGAGACCCAGTACTTC. It specifies CSVDGLAGGGETQYF.

CDR3 protein: CASSLGGRAAEQYF. CDR3 DNA: TGTGCCAGCAGTTTGGGCGGGAGGGCCGCCGAGCAGTACTTC. The J gene is TRBJ2-7, the V gene TRBV27; 9 bases map to TRBD2. The CDR3 contains 14 residues. V lost 3 bases and J lost 6; bases outside the gene matches: 6. Germline assignment: CDR1 MNHEY and CDR2 SMNVEV (reference sequence).

The chain carries TRBV5-1 and TRBJ1-1; tentatively, D is TRBD1 (5 bases). This CDR3 spans 12 amino acids. Trimming left V 2 bases short and J 4 bases short, with 6 bases between. Germline lookup yields CDR1 SGHRS and CDR2 YFSETQ. CDR3 loop: CASSFTGTEAFF. Here the CDR3 DNA reads TGCGCCAGCAGCTTTACAGGCACTGAAGCTTTCTTT.

The chain recombines TRBV15 with TRBJ2-7; no definite D call. Germline CDR1 LNHNV, CDR2 YYDKDF (reference sequence). Trimming cost V 0 bases and J 4 bases, with 7 bases left between them. This CDR3 comprises 13 residues. The CDR3 nucleotides are TGTGCCACCAGCAGAGATCCTGTTTACGAGCAGTACTTC. This translates into CATSRDPVYEQYF.

This clone was detected once. The chain couples TRBV7-2 to TRBJ2-1; 10 bases align to TRBD2. In germline, CDR1 is SGHTA, CDR2 FQGNSA. After removal of 1 base from V and 9 bases from J, the junction contained 3 bases not matched to a gene. The CDR3 length is 14 residues. CDR3 in amino acids: CASSLGTSGGEQFF. The CDR3 nucleotides read TGTGCCAGCAGCTTAGGGACTAGCGGCGGTGAGCAGTTCTTC.

The V gene is TRBV9, the J gene TRBJ2-2; a weak D match, TRBD1 (5 bases). With 3 bases removed from V and 5 bases from J, the gap between germline ends came to 8 bases. The CDR3 is 13 residues long. Germline V gives CDR1 SGDLS, CDR2 YYNGEE. The CDR3 sequence: CASSARVTGELFF. For the CDR3, the DNA is TGTGCCAGCAGCGCCAGGGTGACCGGGGAGCTGTTTTTT.

The CDR3 region is CASSRLAGGQETQYF. The CDR3 coding sequence is TGTGCCAGCAGTAGACTAGCGGGGGGGCAAGAGACCCAGTACTTC. This chain connects TRBV2 to TRBJ2-5, with 14 bases matching TRBD2. From germline, CDR1 is SNHLY and CDR2 FYNNEI. The CDR3 length is 15 residues. V dropped 5 bases and J dropped 2; count of bases not matched to a gene: 1.

The chain has TRBV19 and TRBJ2-3, with TRBD2 matching over 8 bases. This CDR3 contains 15 residues. The J segment lost 5 bases and the V segment lost 5 bases, leaving 9 bases of the junction unmatched. The V gene's germline CDR1 is LNHDA and CDR2 SQIVND (reference sequence). CDR3 region: CASSSTTSVKDTQYF. The CDR3 DNA follows: TGTGCCAGTAGTTCCACGACTAGCGTGAAAGATACGCAGTATTTT.

The genes are TRBV7-9 and TRBJ2-7; TRBD2 might be the D (6 bases). V was shortened by 6 bases and J by 0 bases, with 12 bases between the two germline ends. The CDR3 consists of 14 residues. CDR1 is SEHNR and CDR2 is FQNEAQ in the germline V gene (reference sequence). The CDR3 region has the DNA TGTGCCAGCAGTTCGGGACTCGACTCCTACGAGCAGTACTTC. The encoded protein is CASSSGLDSYEQYF.

The chain uses TRBV19 and TRBJ2-3, with 10 bases aligning to TRBD1. Losses at the gene ends were 2 bases for V and 6 bases for J; bases not matched to a gene: 11. The CDR3 extends over 17 amino acids. Germline CDR1 LNHDA, CDR2 SQIVND (reference sequence). This chain's CDR3 is CASSINPDRGFGDTQYF. For the CDR3, the DNA is TGTGCCAGTAGTATAAACCCGGACAGGGGGTTTGGGGATACGCAGTATTTT.

This chain joins TRBV30 and TRBJ1-6; TRBD1 agrees at 8 bases. The CDR3 runs 15 residues. Germline V gene lookup returns CDR1 GTSNPN and CDR2 SVGIG (reference sequence). V shed 0 bases and J 7 bases; nucleotides not matched to a gene: 5. CDR3 sequence (DNA): TGTGCCTGGAGTGTACCTACAGGGGGGAATTCACCCCTCCACTTT. Its translation: CAWSVPTGGNSPLHF.

This clone has a single count. The gene calls are TRBV6-5 and TRBJ2-2; 7 bases align to TRBD2. Germline V gives CDR1 MNHEY, CDR2 SVGAGI. J lost 7 bases, V lost 7 bases, and 12 bases had no gene match. The CDR3 runs 15 residues. CDR3: CASIRGAGEVGELFF. The CDR3 DNA follows: TGTGCCAGCATTCGAGGGGCGGGAGAAGTCGGGGAGCTGTTTTTT.

This chain connects TRBV29-1 to TRBJ2-6; D gene uncertain. This CDR3 has 12 residues. Germline CDR1 SQVTM, CDR2 ANQGSEA. The V end was cut by 5 bases, the J end by 4 bases, with 6 bases between. CDR3 in amino acids: CSVRGGANVLTF. Written as DNA, the CDR3 is TGCAGCGTTCGCGGCGGGGCCAACGTCCTGACTTTC.

The rearrangement joins TRBV29-1 to TRBJ1-4; 9 positions agree with TRBD1. The CDR3 runs 13 residues. V gave up 6 bases and J gave up 4 bases; unmatched junction bases: 3. Germline CDR1 and CDR2: SQVTM and ANQGSEA. In nucleotides, the CDR3 is TGCAGCGTGCACAGGGGGCTTAATGAAAAACTGTTTTTT. It specifies CSVHRGLNEKLFF.

V and J are TRBV12-5 and TRBJ2-2, with D perhaps matching TRBD2 (7 bases). Germline V gene sequence: CDR1 LGHNT, CDR2 FRNRAP. V lost 6 bases, J lost 7 bases, and 24 bases lay in between. This CDR3 comprises 17 residues. CDR3 protein: CASGLTLGGPLSGELFF. DNA of the CDR3: TGTGCTAGTGGGCTCACCCTCGGGGGGCCGCTGAGCGGGGAGCTGTTTTTT.

The chain has TRBV29-1 and TRBJ1-1, with 8 bases fitting TRBD1. The CDR3 loop spans 11 amino acids. Germline values: CDR1 SQVTM, CDR2 ANQGSEA. V shed 7 bases, J shed 7 bases, and the junction held 5 bases outside the gene matches. Here the CDR3 reads CSAVTGDEAFF. In DNA, the CDR3 is TGCAGCGCTGTGACAGGGGATGAAGCTTTCTTT.

This clone was observed a single time. This rearrangement joins TRBV5-1 to TRBJ2-1; TRBD2 might be the D (7 bases). V lost 4 bases, J lost 6 bases, and 14 bases lay in between. CDR3 size: 14 residues. The germline gives CDR1 SGHRS, CDR2 YFSETQ. CDR3 in DNA: TGCGCCAGCAGCGGAGCGGGACACGTCAATGAGCAGTTCTTC. Protein product: CASSGAGHVNEQFF.